This T cell receptor beta chain is from a study of human T cells and chemical hapten exposure. Overall study context: Small pooled library volume differences chiefly drove per-sample TCR yield variation.

Trimming pared 1 base from V and 4 bases from J, leaving 13 bases between. Germline values: CDR1 MNHEY, CDR2 SVGEGT. The CDR3 runs 15 residues. The library attached unique molecular identifiers to individual cDNA molecules. TCRdb redid the calling of the RACE reads with MiXCR, one entry per CDR3 protein. In the table there are roughly 380,000 distinct CDR3 sequences, 6% to 7% of which are singletons. Points from the study as a whole: Sensitization with DPC brought no change to TCRs above 1 in 1000 in frequency. PT1 expanded TCR counts correlated positively with patch test score.

The time point is: patch test 2, 6 weeks after DPC sensitization. Treatment given: therapeutic diphenylcyclopropenone sensitization with weekly scalp DPC. This clonotype came up many times. Antigen unknown. The material was whole blood, obtained in connection with sensitization to the hapten diphenylcyclopropenone (DPC). The V gene is TRBV6-2 or TRBV6-3, the J gene TRBJ1-1; D gene unclear. The source of this sequence is a woman aged 18-35 years with alopecia areata. Some clones in this sample may be carry-over from other donors' samples. CDR3 loop: CASSYYGGKSTEAFF. The DNA of the CDR3 is TGTGCCAGCAGTTACTATGGCGGTAAGAGCACTGAAGCTTTCTTT.